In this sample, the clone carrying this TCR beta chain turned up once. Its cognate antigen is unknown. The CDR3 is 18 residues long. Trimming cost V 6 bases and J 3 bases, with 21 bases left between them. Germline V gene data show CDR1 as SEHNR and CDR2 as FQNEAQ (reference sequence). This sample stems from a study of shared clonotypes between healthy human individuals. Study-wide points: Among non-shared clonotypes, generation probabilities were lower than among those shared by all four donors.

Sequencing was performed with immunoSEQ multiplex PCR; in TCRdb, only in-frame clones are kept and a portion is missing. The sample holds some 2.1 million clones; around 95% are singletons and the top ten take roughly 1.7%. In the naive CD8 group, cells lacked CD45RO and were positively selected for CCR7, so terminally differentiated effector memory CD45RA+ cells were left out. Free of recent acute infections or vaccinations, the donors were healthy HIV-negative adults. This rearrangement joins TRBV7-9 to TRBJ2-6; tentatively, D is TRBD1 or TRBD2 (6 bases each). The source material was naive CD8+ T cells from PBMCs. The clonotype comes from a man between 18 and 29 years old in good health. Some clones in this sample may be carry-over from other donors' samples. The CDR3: CASRAGTTGEVGANVLTF. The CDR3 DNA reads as TGTGCCAGCAGAGCCGGGACAACCGGGGAGGTTGGGGCCAACGTCCTGACTTTC.